The 16 T cell receptor beta chains listed next were all sequenced from one sample in a study of blood T cell repertoires in COVID-19. Only in-frame clones appear in the TCRdb table, and some are missing; sequencing was by immunoSEQ multiplex PCR. Seen here are around 38,000 clones, 70% to 90% observed once, and the top ten hold 60% to 80%. What was sequenced was peripheral blood. The source of these receptors is a man in his 70s with acute or convalescent COVID-19.

This chain connects TRBV10-1 to TRBJ2-1, with TRBD1 matching over 8 bases. Trimming removed 0 bases from V and 8 bases from J; junction bases left unmatched: 6. The CDR3 sequence is 15 residues long. Germline V gene data show CDR1 as WNHNN and CDR2 as SYGVQD (reference sequence). Here the CDR3 DNA reads TGCGCCAGCAGTGAGTCGGGACAGGCCTCCGATGAGCAGTTCTTC. It yields the protein CASSESGQASDEQFF.

The V gene is TRBV18, the J gene TRBJ1-1; no reliable D call. This CDR3 is built from 13 residues. Germline V lookup: CDR1 KGHSH, CDR2 LQKENI. Trimming stripped 5 bases from V and 2 bases from J, with 9 bases between. The DNA of the CDR3 is TGTGCCAGCTCAGAGGGCAAAAACACTGAAGCTTTCTTT. The encoded protein is CASSEGKNTEAFF.

This chain links TRBV4-2 with TRBJ1-1; the match to TRBD1 covers 7 bases. The junction had 3 bases not matched to a gene; V was cut back by 4 bases and J by 4 bases. Germline loops: CDR1 LGHNA, CDR2 YNFKEQ. CDR3 size: 13 residues. This CDR3 is CASSRQGVTEAFF. The CDR3, as DNA: TGTGCCAGCAGCCGACAGGGCGTCACTGAAGCTTTCTTT.

The chain has TRBV12-3 or TRBV12-4 and TRBJ1-3; no clear D. V shed 5 bases and J shed 1 base, with 6 bases lying between them. The CDR3 runs 13 residues. As DNA, the CDR3 is TGTGCCAGCAGTCCCCAGTCTGGAAACACCATATATTTT. Its translation: CASSPQSGNTIYF.

The V call is TRBV5-1, the J call TRBJ2-3; 7 nucleotides align to TRBD2. The CDR3 runs 15 residues. V lost 6 bases, J lost 3 bases, and 10 bases stayed unmatched. Germline loops: CDR1 SGHRS, CDR2 YFSETQ. The CDR3 coding sequence is TGCGCCAGCACCGACGGCGGGGGAGCTACAGATACGCAGTATTTT. Translation: CASTDGGGATDTQYF.

For this clone: This sample also contains other DNA sequences that code for the same CDR3. The rearrangement joins TRBV7-6 to TRBJ2-7, with a weak D call TRBD1 (6 bases). The germline V gene has CDR1 SGHVS and CDR2 FNYEAQ. There are 12 residues in the CDR3. V was trimmed by 5 bases and J by 3 bases, leaving 8 bases between them. The CDR3 DNA is TGTGCCAGCAGCCTCAGGGGCTACGAGCAGTACTTC. Translated: CASSLRGYEQYF. The full variable domain, completed using reference TRBV7-6 and TRBJ2-7, is GAGVSQSPRYKVTKRGQDVALRCDPISGHVSLYWYRQALGQGPEFLTYFNYEAQQDKSGLPNDRFSAERPEGSISTLTIQRTEQRDSAMYRCASSLRGYEQYFGPGTRLTVT.

On this clone itself: Other DNA sequences within the sample encode an identical CDR3. This rearrangement joins TRBV18 to TRBJ2-5; D is unresolved. Germline CDR1 reads KGHSH; CDR2 reads LQKENI. This CDR3 is 13 amino acids long. The V gene lost 0 bases and the J gene lost 1 base, with 3 bases spanning the gap. CDR3 region: CASSPPSQETQYF. The CDR3 region has the DNA TGTGCCAGCTCACCACCCAGCCAAGAGACCCAGTACTTC.

This chain connects TRBV3-1 (or the pseudogene TRBV3-2) to TRBJ1-5; D not resolved. The V gene's germline CDR1 is LGHDT and CDR2 YNNKEL (reference sequence). Deletions cut 8 bases from V and 4 bases from J, with 12 bases between. The CDR3 has 13 amino acids. The CDR3, as DNA: TGTGCCAGCGGTTTTCGGGAGAATCAGCCCCAGCATTTT. It yields the protein CASGFRENQPQHF.

The table lists this clone with a few counts. CDR3 sequence reads: CASSTGQAATEQYF. CDR3 sequence (DNA): TGTGCCAGCAGCACGGGACAGGCCGCGACCGAGCAGTACTTC. The rearrangement uses TRBV6-5 and TRBJ2-7, with 8 bases aligning to TRBD1. The germline CDR1 and CDR2 sequences are MNHEY and SVGAGI. The ends lost 6 bases at V and 6 bases at J; junction bases unmatched: 10. The CDR3 extends over 14 amino acids.

J is TRBJ1-6 and V is TRBV19, with D possibly being TRBD1 (6 bases). This CDR3 is built from 16 residues. Trimming left V 0 bases short and J 9 bases short, with 15 bases between. The germline CDR1 and CDR2 sequences are LNHDA and SQIVND (reference sequence). CDR3 residues: CASSIEGQGMGSPLHF. The DNA for the CDR3 is TGTGCCAGTAGTATAGAGGGCCAGGGGATGGGTTCACCCCTCCACTTT.

This clone was observed a handful of times. In DNA form, the CDR3 reads TGTGCCATCAGTGGACCGGGCGGTCGGACGGGGGAGCAGTACTTC. It encodes CAISGPGGRTGEQYF. The chain couples TRBV10-3 to TRBJ2-7; tentative D call: TRBD2 (5 bases). The CDR3 contains 15 residues. V lost 4 bases and J lost 7, with 20 bases in between. The V gene's germline CDR1 is ENHRY and CDR2 SYGVKD.

The rearrangement joins TRBV6-5 to TRBJ2-5, with TRBD1 matching 9 bases. Germline assignment: CDR1 MNHEY and CDR2 SVGAGI. The V segment lost 6 bases and the J segment 5 bases; nucleotides outside the gene matches: 7. The CDR3 extends over 14 amino acids. The CDR3 region has the DNA TGTGCCAGCAGCTATCAGACAGGGGGGGAGACCCAGTACTTC. Amino acids: CASSYQTGGETQYF.

The gene calls are TRBV6-1 and TRBJ1-4; 7 bases agree with TRBD1. Trimming removed 3 bases from V and 0 bases from J; junction bases left unmatched: 1. Germline values: CDR1 MNHNS, CDR2 SASEGT. The CDR3 is made up of 15 amino acids. Here the CDR3 DNA reads TGTGCCAGCAGTGACAGGGGGGCAACTAATGAAAAACTGTTTTTT. Translating it yields CASSDRGATNEKLFF.

The gene calls are TRBV7-2 and TRBJ2-5, with 11 bases identical to TRBD2. V lost 3 bases, J lost 2 bases, and 2 bases stayed unmatched. In germline, CDR1 is SGHTA, CDR2 FQGNSA. This CDR3 region has 15 residues. DNA for the CDR3: TGTGCCAGCAGCTTGACTAGCGGGGTACAAGAGACCCAGTACTTC. This translates into CASSLTSGVQETQYF.

This clone was recorded a few times. The chain has TRBV27 and TRBJ1-4, with 7 nucleotides matching TRBD1. Germline CDR1 and CDR2: MNHEY and SMNVEV (reference sequence). After removal of 7 bases from V and 8 bases from J, the junction contained 13 bases not matched to a gene. The CDR3 loop spans 15 amino acids. The CDR3 loop is CASTRGDMDGEKLFF. The CDR3 DNA sequence: TGTGCCAGCACCAGGGGGGACATGGACGGGGAAAAACTGTTTTTT.

This chain uses TRBV2 with TRBJ1-3, with D hard to call. This CDR3 comprises 17 residues. V gave up 8 bases and J gave up 0 bases, with 20 bases separating them. Germline lookup yields CDR1 SNHLY and CDR2 FYNNEI. CDR3 sequence reads: CASWLGAPIFSGNTIYF. The CDR3 DNA reads as TGTGCCAGCTGGTTAGGAGCACCTATCTTCTCTGGAAACACCATATATTTT.